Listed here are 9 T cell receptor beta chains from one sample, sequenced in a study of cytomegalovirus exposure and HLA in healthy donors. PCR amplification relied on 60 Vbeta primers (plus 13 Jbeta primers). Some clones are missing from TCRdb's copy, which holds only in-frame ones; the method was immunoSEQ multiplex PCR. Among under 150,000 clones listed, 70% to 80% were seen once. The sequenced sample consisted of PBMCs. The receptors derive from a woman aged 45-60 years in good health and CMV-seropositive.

The CDR3 sequence: CASSQDGVAGPTDTQYF. The CDR3 coding sequence is TGTGCCAGCAGCCAAGATGGGGTAGCGGGGCCCACAGATACGCAGTATTTT. This chain links TRBV4-2 with TRBJ2-3, with 8 nucleotides matching TRBD2. V was clipped by 0 bases and J by 2 bases; unmatched bases: 7. Germline-derived CDR1 and CDR2 are LGHNA and YNFKEQ. The CDR3 is 17 residues long.

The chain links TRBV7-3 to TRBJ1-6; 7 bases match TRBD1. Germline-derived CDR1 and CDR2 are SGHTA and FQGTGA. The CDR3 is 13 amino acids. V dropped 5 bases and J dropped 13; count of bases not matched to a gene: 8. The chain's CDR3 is CASSQGQDRPLHF. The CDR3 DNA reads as TGTGCCAGCAGCCAAGGACAGGATCGGCCCCTCCACTTT.

The CDR3 loop reads CASTPPGLYNEQFF. CDR3 in DNA: TGTGCCAGCACCCCGCCGGGACTTTACAATGAGCAGTTCTTC. The chain recombines TRBV28 with TRBJ2-1, with a tentative D call TRBD2 (6 bases). Trimming took off 7 bases at V and 4 bases at J, with 14 bases between the two ends. CDR3 length equals 14 residues. Germline V gene sequence: CDR1 MDHEN, CDR2 SYDVKM.

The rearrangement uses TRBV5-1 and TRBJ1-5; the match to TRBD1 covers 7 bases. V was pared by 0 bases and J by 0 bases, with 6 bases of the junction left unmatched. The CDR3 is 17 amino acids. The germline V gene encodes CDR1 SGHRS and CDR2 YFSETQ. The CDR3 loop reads CASSLGDSSYSNQPQHF. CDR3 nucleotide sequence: TGCGCCAGCAGCTTGGGGGACAGCTCATATAGCAATCAGCCCCAGCATTTT. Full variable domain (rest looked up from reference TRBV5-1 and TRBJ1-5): KAGVTQTPRYLIKTRGQQVTLSCSPISGHRSVSWYQQTPGQGLQFLFEYFSETQRNKGNFPGRFSGRQFSNSRSEMNVSTLELGDSALYLCASSLGDSSYSNQPQHFGDGTRLSIL.

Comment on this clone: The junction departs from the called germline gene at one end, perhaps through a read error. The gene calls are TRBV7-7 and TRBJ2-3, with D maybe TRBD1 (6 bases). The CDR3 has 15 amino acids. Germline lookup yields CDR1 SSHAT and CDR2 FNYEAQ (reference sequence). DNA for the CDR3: TGTGCTAGCAGCTTCGGGACACTTACCACAGATACGCAGTATTTT. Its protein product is CASSFGTLTTDTQYF.

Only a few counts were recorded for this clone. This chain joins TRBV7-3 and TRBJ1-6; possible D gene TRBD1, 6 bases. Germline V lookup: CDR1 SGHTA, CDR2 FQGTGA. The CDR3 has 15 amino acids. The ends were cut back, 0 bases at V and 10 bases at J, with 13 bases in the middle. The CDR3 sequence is CASSLTLGAESPLHF. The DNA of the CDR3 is TGTGCCAGCAGCTTAACGTTGGGGGCAGAGTCACCCCTCCACTTT.

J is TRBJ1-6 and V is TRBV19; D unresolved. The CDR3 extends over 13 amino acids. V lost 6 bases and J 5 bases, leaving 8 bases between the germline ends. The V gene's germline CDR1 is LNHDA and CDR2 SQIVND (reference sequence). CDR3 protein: CASRTLNNSPLHF. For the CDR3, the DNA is TGTGCCAGTAGGACACTTAATAATTCACCCCTCCACTTT.

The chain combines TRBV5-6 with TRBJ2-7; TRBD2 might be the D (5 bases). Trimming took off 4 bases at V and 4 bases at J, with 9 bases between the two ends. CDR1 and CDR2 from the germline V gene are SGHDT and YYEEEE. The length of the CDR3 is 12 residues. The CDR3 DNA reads TGTGCCAGCAGCGTCCGGGGTTACGAGCAGTACTTC. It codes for CASSVRGYEQYF.

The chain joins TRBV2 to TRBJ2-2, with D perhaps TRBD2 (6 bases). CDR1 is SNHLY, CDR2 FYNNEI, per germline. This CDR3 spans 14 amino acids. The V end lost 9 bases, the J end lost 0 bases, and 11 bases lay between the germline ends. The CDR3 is CARGGTPNTGELFF. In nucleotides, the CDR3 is TGTGCCAGAGGCGGGACCCCGAACACCGGGGAGCTGTTTTTT. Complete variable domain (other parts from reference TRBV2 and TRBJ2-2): EPEVTQTPSHQVTQMGQEVILRCVPISNHLYFYWYRQILGQKVEFLVSFYNNEISEKSEIFDDQFSVERPDGSNFTLKIRSTKLEDSAMYFCARGGTPNTGELFFGEGSRLTVL.